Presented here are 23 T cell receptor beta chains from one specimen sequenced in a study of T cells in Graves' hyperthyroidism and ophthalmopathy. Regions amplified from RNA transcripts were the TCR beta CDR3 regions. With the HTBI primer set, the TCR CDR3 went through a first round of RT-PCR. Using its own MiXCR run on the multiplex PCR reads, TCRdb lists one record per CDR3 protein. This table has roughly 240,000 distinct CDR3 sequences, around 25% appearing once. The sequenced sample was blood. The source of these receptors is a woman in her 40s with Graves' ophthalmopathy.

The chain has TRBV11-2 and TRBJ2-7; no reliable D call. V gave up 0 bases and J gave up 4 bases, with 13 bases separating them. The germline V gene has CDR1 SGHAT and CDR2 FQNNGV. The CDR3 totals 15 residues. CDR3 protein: CASSLEFNREYEQYF. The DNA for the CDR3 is TGTGCCAGCAGCTTAGAATTTAACAGAGAGTACGAGCAGTACTTC. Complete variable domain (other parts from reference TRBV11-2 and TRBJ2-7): EAGVAQSPRYKIIEKRQSVAFWCNPISGHATLYWYQQILGQGPKLLIQFQNNGVVDDSQLPKDRFSAERLKGVDSTLKIQPAKLEDSAVYLCASSLEFNREYEQYFGPGTRLTVT.

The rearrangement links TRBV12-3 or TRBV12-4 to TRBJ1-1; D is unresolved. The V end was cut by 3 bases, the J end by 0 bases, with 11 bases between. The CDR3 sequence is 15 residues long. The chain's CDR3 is CASSFSELMNTEAFF. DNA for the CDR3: TGTGCCAGCAGTTTCTCGGAATTAATGAACACTGAAGCTTTCTTT.

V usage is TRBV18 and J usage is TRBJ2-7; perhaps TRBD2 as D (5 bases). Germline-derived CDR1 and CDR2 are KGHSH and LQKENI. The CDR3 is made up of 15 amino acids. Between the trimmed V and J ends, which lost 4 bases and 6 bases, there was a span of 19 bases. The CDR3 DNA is TGTGCCAGCTCACAAGAACAAAGGGAGCTCGGCGAGCAGTACTTC. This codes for CASSQEQRELGEQYF.

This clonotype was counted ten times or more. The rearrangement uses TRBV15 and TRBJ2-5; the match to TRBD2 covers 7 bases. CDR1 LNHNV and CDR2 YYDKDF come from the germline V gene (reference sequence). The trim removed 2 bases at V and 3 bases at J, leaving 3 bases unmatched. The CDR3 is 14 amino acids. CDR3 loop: CATSRPGLEETQYF. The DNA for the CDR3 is TGTGCCACCAGCAGACCAGGACTAGAAGAGACCCAGTACTTC.

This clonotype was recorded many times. CDR3 in amino acids: CAWSGQLGFMNTEAFF. The CDR3 bases are TGTGCCTGGAGCGGACAGTTGGGATTTATGAACACTGAAGCTTTCTTT. The chain has TRBV30 and TRBJ1-1, with D possibly matching TRBD1 (6 bases). This CDR3 comprises 16 residues. Germline CDR1 reads GTSNPN; CDR2 reads SVGIG (reference sequence). V lost 3 bases to trimming and J lost 0 bases, with 17 bases between them.

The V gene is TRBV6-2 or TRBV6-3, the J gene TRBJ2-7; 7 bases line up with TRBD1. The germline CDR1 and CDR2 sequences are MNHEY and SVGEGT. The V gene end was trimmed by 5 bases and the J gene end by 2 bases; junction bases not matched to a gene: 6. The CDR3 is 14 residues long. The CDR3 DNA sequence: TGTGCCAGCAGTATACAGGGGATGACCTACGAGCAGTACTTC. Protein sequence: CASSIQGMTYEQYF.

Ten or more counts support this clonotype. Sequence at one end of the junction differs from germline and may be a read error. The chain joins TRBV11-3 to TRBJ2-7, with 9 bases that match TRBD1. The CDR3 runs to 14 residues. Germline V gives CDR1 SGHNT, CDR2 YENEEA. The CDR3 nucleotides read TGTGCCAGCAGCCCAGGACAGGGGTCCTCCGAGCAGTACTTC. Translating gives CASSPGQGSSEQYF.

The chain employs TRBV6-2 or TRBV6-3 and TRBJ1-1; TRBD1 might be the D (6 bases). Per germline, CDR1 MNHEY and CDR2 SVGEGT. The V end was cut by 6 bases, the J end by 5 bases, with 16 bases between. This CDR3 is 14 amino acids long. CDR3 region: CASRGTGIRTEAFF. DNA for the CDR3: TGTGCCAGCAGGGGAACAGGGATACGGACTGAAGCTTTCTTT.

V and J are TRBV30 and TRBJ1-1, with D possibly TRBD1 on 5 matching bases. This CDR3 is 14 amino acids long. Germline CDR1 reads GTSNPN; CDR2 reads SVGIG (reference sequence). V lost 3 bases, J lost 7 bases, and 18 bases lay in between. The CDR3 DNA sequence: TGTGCCTGGAGCACTATTTACAGGTCAAGTGAAGCTTTCTTT. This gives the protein CAWSTIYRSSEAFF.

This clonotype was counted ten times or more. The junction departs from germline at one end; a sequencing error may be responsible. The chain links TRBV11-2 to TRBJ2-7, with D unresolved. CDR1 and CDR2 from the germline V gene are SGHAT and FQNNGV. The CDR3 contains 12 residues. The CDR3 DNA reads TGTGCCAGCAGTTTTAGCTCCGACGAGCAGTACTTC. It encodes CASSFSSDEQYF. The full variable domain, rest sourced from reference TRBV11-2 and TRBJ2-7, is EAGVAQSPRYKIIEKRQSVAFWCNPISGHATLYWYQQILGQGPKLLIQFQNNGVVDDSQLPKDRFSAERLKGVDSTLKIQPAKLEDSAVYLCASSFSSDEQYFGPGTRLTVT.

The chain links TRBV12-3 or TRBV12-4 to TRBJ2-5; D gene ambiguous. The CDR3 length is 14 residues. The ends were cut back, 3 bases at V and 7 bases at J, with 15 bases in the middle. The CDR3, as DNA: TGTGCCAGCAGTTTCGATGTAGGCTCGGGGACCCAGTACTTC. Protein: CASSFDVGSGTQYF.

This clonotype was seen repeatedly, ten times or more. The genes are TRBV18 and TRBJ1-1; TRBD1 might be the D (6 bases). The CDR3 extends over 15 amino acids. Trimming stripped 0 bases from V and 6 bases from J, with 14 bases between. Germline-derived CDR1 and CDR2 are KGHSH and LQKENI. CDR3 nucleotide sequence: TGTGCCAGCTCACCACCCAGCCTTGGGGGCGCTGAAGCTTTCTTT. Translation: CASSPPSLGGAEAFF.

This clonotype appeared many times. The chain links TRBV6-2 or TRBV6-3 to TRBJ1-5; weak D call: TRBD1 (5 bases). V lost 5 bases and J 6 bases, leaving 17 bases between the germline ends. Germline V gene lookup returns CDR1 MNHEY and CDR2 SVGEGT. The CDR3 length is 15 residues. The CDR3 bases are TGTGCCAGCAGTCCCAGGGAGGGACTATCTCAGCCCCAGCATTTT. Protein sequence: CASSPREGLSQPQHF.

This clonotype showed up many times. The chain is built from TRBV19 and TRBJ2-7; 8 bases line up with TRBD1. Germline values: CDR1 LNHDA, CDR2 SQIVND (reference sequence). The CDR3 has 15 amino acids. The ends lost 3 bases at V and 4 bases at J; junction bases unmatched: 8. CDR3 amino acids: CASSIDSTGEYEQYF. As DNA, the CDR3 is TGTGCCAGTAGTATTGACTCGACAGGGGAGTACGAGCAGTACTTC.

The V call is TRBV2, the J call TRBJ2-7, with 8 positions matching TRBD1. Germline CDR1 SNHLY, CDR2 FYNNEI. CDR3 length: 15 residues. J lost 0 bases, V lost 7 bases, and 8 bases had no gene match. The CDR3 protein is CASKEDREYSYEQYF. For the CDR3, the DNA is TGTGCCAGCAAGGAGGACAGGGAATACTCCTACGAGCAGTACTTC.

For the CDR3, the DNA is TGTGCCAGCAGTAATGGGACGCTACTCTATGGCTACACCTTC. Translation gives CASSNGTLLYGYTF. The rearrangement links TRBV28 to TRBJ1-2; possible D gene TRBD1, 5 bases. With 5 bases removed from V and 4 bases from J, the gap between germline ends came to 14 bases. Looked up from germline, CDR1 is MDHEN and CDR2 is SYDVKM. CDR3 length equals 14 residues.

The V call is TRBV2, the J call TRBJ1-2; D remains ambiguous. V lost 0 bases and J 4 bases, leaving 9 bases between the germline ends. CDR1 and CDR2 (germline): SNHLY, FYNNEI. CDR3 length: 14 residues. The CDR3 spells CASSEARGSYGYTF. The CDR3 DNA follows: TGTGCCAGCAGTGAAGCACGAGGTAGCTATGGCTACACCTTC.

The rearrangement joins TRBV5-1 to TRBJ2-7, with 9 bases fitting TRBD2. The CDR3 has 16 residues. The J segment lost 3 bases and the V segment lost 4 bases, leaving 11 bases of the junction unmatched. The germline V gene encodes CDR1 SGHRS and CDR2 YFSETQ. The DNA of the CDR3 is TGCGCCAGCAGCCGGAGGGGCTCGCGGGAGGGCTACGAGCAGTACTTC. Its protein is CASSRRGSREGYEQYF.

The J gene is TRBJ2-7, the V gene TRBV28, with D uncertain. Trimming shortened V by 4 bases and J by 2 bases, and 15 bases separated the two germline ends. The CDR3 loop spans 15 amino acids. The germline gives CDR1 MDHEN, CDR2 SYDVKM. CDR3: CASSSSSTATYEQYF. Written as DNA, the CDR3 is TGTGCCAGCAGTTCCTCCTCCACAGCAACCTACGAGCAGTACTTC.

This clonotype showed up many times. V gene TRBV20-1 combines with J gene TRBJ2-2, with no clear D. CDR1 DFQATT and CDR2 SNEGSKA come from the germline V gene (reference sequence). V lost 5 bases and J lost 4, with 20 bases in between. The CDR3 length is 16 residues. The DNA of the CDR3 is TGCAGTGCTGCCCGGGCCCCACCCCTTGGCACCGGGGAGCTGTTTTTT. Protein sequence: CSAARAPPLGTGELFF.

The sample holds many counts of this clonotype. This CDR3 reads CASSYGTGIDEQYF. The CDR3 region has the DNA TGTGCCAGCAGTTACGGGACAGGGATCGACGAGCAGTACTTC. The chain is built from TRBV6-5 and TRBJ2-7; 9 positions agree with TRBD1. The CDR3 covers 14 residues. The trim removed 2 bases at V and 5 bases at J, leaving 4 bases unmatched. In germline, CDR1 is MNHEY, CDR2 SVGAGI.

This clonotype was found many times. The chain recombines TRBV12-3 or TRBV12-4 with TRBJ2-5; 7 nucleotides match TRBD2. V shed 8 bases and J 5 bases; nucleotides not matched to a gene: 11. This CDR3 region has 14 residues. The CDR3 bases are TGTGCCAGCGCCGGTGGCGCGGGGGTGGAGACCCAGTACTTC. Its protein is CASAGGAGVETQYF.

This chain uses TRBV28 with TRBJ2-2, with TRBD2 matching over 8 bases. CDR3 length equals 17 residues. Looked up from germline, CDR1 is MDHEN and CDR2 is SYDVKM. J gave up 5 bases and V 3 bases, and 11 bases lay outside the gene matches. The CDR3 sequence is CASSFQSGSARTGELFF. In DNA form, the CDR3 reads TGTGCCAGCAGTTTTCAGAGCGGGAGTGCTCGGACCGGGGAGCTGTTTTTT.